These 21 T cell receptor beta chains came from one sample sequenced in a study of Tregs in tolerant kidney transplant recipients. Clones were sequenced by immunoSEQ multiplex PCR, and TCRdb holds only the in-frame ones, with some missing. The top ten hold around 0.68% of the sample, which has about 240,000 clones, 84% seen once. Input material: CD4+ T cells from blood. These receptors were obtained from a human donor in good health.

The chain has TRBV19 and TRBJ1-2; 7 nucleotides agree with TRBD1. V lost 9 bases, J lost 4 bases, and 11 bases stayed unmatched. CDR3 length: 14 residues. The germline V gene encodes CDR1 LNHDA and CDR2 SQIVND (reference sequence). The CDR3 DNA is TGTGCCAGCCCTGGGAGGGGGCACTCCTATGGCTACACCTTC. Protein: CASPGRGHSYGYTF.

The chain recombines TRBV14 with TRBJ2-1, with 9 bases aligning to TRBD1. The V and J ends lost 4 bases and 6 bases, in that order; junction bases with no gene match: 10. Germline lookup yields CDR1 SGHDN and CDR2 FVKESK. This CDR3 is 16 amino acids long. CDR3 residues: CASSRLGQGSGNEQFF. CDR3 sequence (DNA): TGTGCCAGCAGCCGTTTGGGACAGGGAAGTGGCAATGAGCAGTTCTTC.

This clone occurred once. The rearrangement links TRBV5-1 to TRBJ2-5; D not certain. Trimming took 0 bases from V and 4 from J, leaving 16 bases between them. Germline V gene data show CDR1 as SGHRS and CDR2 as YFSETQ. This CDR3 contains 16 residues. The CDR3 coding sequence is TGCGCCAGCAGCTTGGCGGAAAGGGCTTGGGGAGAGACCCAGTACTTC. This codes for CASSLAERAWGETQYF.

V usage is TRBV21-1 and J usage is TRBJ2-7; no check of the table's D call, TRBD2, against the DNA was made. TRBV21-1 is a documented pseudogene. This CDR3 has 16 residues. The CDR3 sequence is CASTIYFSGGNYEQYF. The CDR3 DNA sequence: TGTGCCAGTACGATCTACTTTAGCGGGGGAAACTACGAGCAGTACTTC.

V and J are TRBV5-1 and TRBJ2-2, with D possibly matching TRBD2 (5 bases). Germline-derived CDR1 and CDR2 are SGHRS and YFSETQ. The V end lost 7 bases, the J end lost 7 bases, and 17 bases lay between the germline ends. CDR3 length equals 14 residues. CDR3 in amino acids: CASSLSTGIGELFF. The CDR3 DNA reads TGCGCCAGCTCCCTATCCACGGGAATCGGGGAGCTGTTTTTT.

The chain joins TRBV11-2 to TRBJ2-6; D gene ambiguous. The germline V gene has CDR1 SGHAT and CDR2 FQNNGV. With 1 base removed from V and 0 bases from J, the gap between germline ends came to 10 bases. The CDR3 totals 17 residues. CDR3 protein: CASSLGGSRSGANVLTF. CDR3 nucleotide sequence: TGTGCCAGCAGCTTAGGTGGGTCTCGCTCTGGGGCCAACGTCCTGACTTTC. The variable domain in full, with the rest retrieved from reference TRBV11-2 and TRBJ2-6, is EAGVAQSPRYKIIEKRQSVAFWCNPISGHATLYWYQQILGQGPKLLIQFQNNGVVDDSQLPKDRFSAERLKGVDSTLKIQPAKLEDSAVYLCASSLGGSRSGANVLTFGAGSRLTVL.

The rearrangement uses TRBV6-1 and TRBJ2-1, with D unclear. Per germline, CDR1 MNHNS and CDR2 SASEGT. V lost 6 bases and J lost 7, with 13 bases in between. The length of the CDR3 is 13 residues. The CDR3 sequence is CASSGALRNEQFF. The CDR3 DNA is TGTGCCAGCAGCGGAGCCCTGAGAAATGAGCAGTTCTTC.

V gene TRBV27 combines with J gene TRBJ1-6; a possible D gene is TRBD1 (6 bases). The V end lost 6 bases, the J end lost 7 bases, and 13 bases lay between the germline ends. The CDR3 loop spans 14 amino acids. Germline values: CDR1 MNHEY, CDR2 SMNVEV (reference sequence). CDR3 in DNA: TGTGCCAGCAGAACAGGGAGTGGGAATTCACCCCTCCACTTT. Its protein product is CASRTGSGNSPLHF.

CDR3 bases: TGTGCCAGCAGCTTGGCCGTAACCCACAATGAAGCTTTCTTT. Protein product: CASSLAVTHNEAFF. The rearrangement links TRBV5-5 to TRBJ1-1; D gene ambiguous. Per the germline V gene, CDR1 is SGHKS and CDR2 is YYEKEE (reference sequence). The ends were cut back, 0 bases at V and 7 bases at J, with 13 bases in the middle. This CDR3 has 14 residues.

V gene TRBV10-2 combines with J gene TRBJ2-5, with D perhaps matching TRBD1 or TRBD2 (5 bases each). V was trimmed by 0 bases and J by 5 bases, leaving 22 bases between them. The CDR3 spans 18 residues. CDR1 and CDR2 from the germline V gene are WSHSY and SAAADI. CDR3 coding DNA: TGCGCCAGCAGTGAGTCGGCCACGGGGCTGTGGGGCGGCGAGACCCAGTACTTC. Amino acids: CASSESATGLWGGETQYF.

The chain joins TRBV2 to TRBJ1-5; D is perhaps TRBD1 (5 bases). Germline-derived CDR1 and CDR2 are SNHLY and FYNNEI. The V end was cut by 7 bases, the J end by 4 bases, with 11 bases between. CDR3 length: 13 amino acids. Here the CDR3 DNA reads TGTGCCAGCAAGGACACTTCTAATCAGCCCCAGCATTTT. Its protein is CASKDTSNQPQHF.

There are a few counts of this clone. The genes are TRBV19 and TRBJ1-2; perhaps TRBD1 as D (5 bases). The CDR3 spans 14 residues. The V and J ends lost 6 bases and 7 bases respectively, with 18 bases between them. From germline, CDR1 is LNHDA and CDR2 SQIVND (reference sequence). The CDR3 DNA sequence: TGTGCCAGTAGCCCCCCCGGGACGTCGGGTGGCTACACCTTC. Its translation is CASSPPGTSGGYTF.

This chain uses TRBV5-1 with TRBJ2-7; D may match TRBD1 or TRBD2 (5 bases each). This CDR3 has 17 residues. V shed 4 bases and J shed 2 bases, with 22 bases lying between them. From germline, CDR1 is SGHRS and CDR2 YFSETQ. The CDR3 region is CASSPPVGTRLAYEQYF. The CDR3 DNA reads TGCGCCAGCAGCCCCCCCGTCGGGACCCGGTTGGCCTACGAGCAGTACTTC.

CDR3 DNA sequence: TGTGCCTGGAGTAGGAGTAGCCGAGAGACCCAGTACTTC. This gives the protein CAWSRSSRETQYF. The chain uses TRBV30 and TRBJ2-5; no firm D call. The CDR3 is 13 residues long. Germline V gene sequence: CDR1 GTSNPN, CDR2 SVGIG (reference sequence). The V end was cut by 2 bases, the J end by 4 bases, with 11 bases between.

The chain employs TRBV2 and TRBJ2-5, with TRBD2 as a possible D gene (6 bases). Trimming shortened V by 6 bases and J by 5 bases, and 16 bases separated the two germline ends. CDR1 and CDR2 (germline): SNHLY, FYNNEI. This CDR3 spans 14 amino acids. CDR3 region: CASSWGLGGETQYF. The CDR3 DNA reads as TGTGCCAGCAGCTGGGGACTGGGCGGGGAGACCCAGTACTTC.

This chain connects TRBV4-1 to TRBJ1-1; D unresolved. This CDR3 comprises 15 residues. Germline-derived CDR1 and CDR2 are MGHRA and YSYEKL. V was trimmed by 2 bases and J by 6 bases, leaving 16 bases between them. The CDR3 region is CASSQLVGVMPEAFF. The CDR3 coding sequence is TGCGCCAGCAGCCAATTAGTAGGCGTTATGCCTGAAGCTTTCTTT.

The CDR3 loop reads CASSQRTGGYEQFF. The CDR3 bases are TGTGCCAGCTCACAGAGGACAGGGGGCTATGAGCAGTTCTTC. The rearrangement uses TRBV18 and TRBJ2-1, with 11 bases fitting TRBD1. The CDR3 runs 14 residues. With V trimmed by 4 bases and J by 8 bases, 4 bases remained unmatched. Germline V gene lookup returns CDR1 KGHSH and CDR2 LQKENI. Full variable domain (outside the CDR3, taken from reference TRBV18 and TRBJ2-1): NAGVMQNPRHLVRRRGQEARLRCSPMKGHSHVYWYRQLPEEGLKFMVYLQKENIIDESGMPKERFSAEFPKEGPSILRIQQVVRGDSAAYFCASSQRTGGYEQFFGPGTRLTVL.

This clone has only one observation. The chain uses TRBV19 and TRBJ2-6, with D maybe TRBD2 (6 bases). Trimming pared 3 bases from V and 0 bases from J, leaving 9 bases between. CDR3 length: 16 residues. Germline values: CDR1 LNHDA, CDR2 SQIVND (reference sequence). The CDR3 DNA is TGTGCCAGTAGTATCCGGGGGTACTCTGGGGCCAACGTCCTGACTTTC. The encoded protein is CASSIRGYSGANVLTF.

The rearrangement uses TRBV2 and TRBJ1-2; D unclear. The CDR3 has 14 residues. The germline V gene has CDR1 SNHLY and CDR2 FYNNEI. V was cut by 4 bases and J by 7 bases, with 16 bases left in between. The CDR3 coding sequence is TGTGCCAGCAGTGGGAGGCAGTCATCTAGTGGCTACACCTTC. This gives the protein CASSGRQSSSGYTF.

There are a few counts of this clone. This chain joins TRBV5-1 and TRBJ1-1, with D maybe TRBD1 (5 bases). The CDR3 spans 15 residues. V was shortened by 0 bases and J by 4 bases, with 13 bases between the two germline ends. Germline assignment: CDR1 SGHRS and CDR2 YFSETQ. CDR3 sequence (DNA): TGCGCCAGCAGCTTGGGAAAGCAGGGTCCCACTGAAGCTTTCTTT. It yields the protein CASSLGKQGPTEAFF. The full variable domain, in which reference TRBV5-1 and TRBJ1-1 provide the parts outside the CDR3, is KAGVTQTPRYLIKTRGQQVTLSCSPISGHRSVSWYQQTPGQGLQFLFEYFSETQRNKGNFPGRFSGRQFSNSRSEMNVSTLELGDSALYLCASSLGKQGPTEAFFGQGTRLTVV.

This chain uses TRBV5-4 with TRBJ2-5; D gene unclear. Germline V CDR1 and CDR2: SGHNT, YYREEE (reference sequence). V lost 0 bases and J 4 bases, leaving 4 bases between the germline ends. The CDR3 has 12 residues. As DNA, the CDR3 is TGTGCCAGCAGCTTGGGGTCAGAGACCCAGTACTTC. This sequence encodes CASSLGSETQYF.